This is a list of T cell receptor beta chains from one sample in a study of early T cells in non-severe SARS-CoV-2 infection. TCRdb reanalysed the 5' RACE reads using MiXCR and keeps one entry per CDR3 protein. In the table there are fewer than 85,000 distinct CDR3 sequences, about 16% of which are singletons. Source material: whole blood. These receptors were taken from an adult who was a healthcare worker with PCR-confirmed SARS-CoV-2 infection or an uninfected control (not recorded which). Both conserved end residues are part of each CDR3. The D gene is left open where the match is weak. A row's size may be missing; if present it is once, few, many or a size class.

d_call	v_call	j_call	cdr3_length	clone_size	cdr3_nt	cdr3_aa
TRBD1	TRBV12-3/TRBV12-4	TRBJ1-3	15	few	TGTGCCAGCAGTCCCAGACAGGGGTCTGGAAACACCATATATTTT	CASSPRQGSGNTIYF
-	TRBV7-9	TRBJ1-5	18	-	TGTGCCAGCAGCTTAGCGCGGTCTACTTATCAGGGCAATCAGCCCCAGCATTTT	CASSLARSTYQGNQPQHF
TRBD1	TRBV3-1	TRBJ2-1	14	few	TGTGCCAGCAGCCAAGAACAGGGGTACAATGAGCAGTTCTTC	CASSQEQGYNEQFF
-	TRBV29-1	TRBJ2-7	12	-	TGCAGCGTACCAGGGGACATCAACGAGCAGTACTTC	CSVPGDINEQYF
-	TRBV10-3	TRBJ2-5	13	few	TGTGCCATCAGTCCAACAGGAAAAGAGACCCAGTACTTC	CAISPTGKETQYF
-	TRBV19	TRBJ1-5	12	few	TGTGCCAGTAGTATCCGCGAACAGCCCCAGCATTTT	CASSIREQPQHF
TRBD1	TRBV27	TRBJ2-1	18	-	TGTGCCAGCACCCAACCTTCAGGGGGCCCACGCTCCTACAATGAGCAGTTCTTC	CASTQPSGGPRSYNEQFF
-	TRBV7-9	TRBJ2-3	18	few	TGTGCCAGCAGCTTAGCTGAGTGGGGGCGCCGGGGCACAGATACGCAGTATTTT	CASSLAEWGRRGTDTQYF
-	TRBV5-1	TRBJ2-5	15	few	TGCGCCAGCAGCCCCCAAGTGGGGGGCCAAGAGACCCAGTACTTC	CASSPQVGGQETQYF
TRBD1	TRBV7-7	TRBJ2-1	14	-	TGTGCTAGCAGTTCCAATCCAGGGGGCGATGAGCAGTTCTTC	CASSSNPGGDEQFF
TRBD2	TRBV12-3/TRBV12-4	TRBJ2-6	18	many	TGTGCCAGCAGTTTAAGGGCTAGCGGGGGCTCTGGGGCCAACGTCCTGACTTTC	CASSLRASGGSGANVLTF
-	TRBV6-1	TRBJ2-1	16	-	TGTGCCAGCAGTGACCCCCGCGGACAGAAATACAATGAGCAGTTCTTC	CASSDPRGQKYNEQFF
-	TRBV29-1	TRBJ2-5	12	few	TGCAGCGTTGGACAAGTGCAAGAGACCCAGTACTTC	CSVGQVQETQYF
-	TRBV4-3	TRBJ1-6	18	many	TGCGCCAGCAGCCAATCTCGGACACGGAGCTCCTATAATTCACCCCTCCACTTT	CASSQSRTRSSYNSPLHF
TRBD1	TRBV2	TRBJ1-5	14	-	TGTGCCAGCAGTGGGACAGGGAGCAATCAGCCCCAGCATTTT	CASSGTGSNQPQHF
TRBD1	TRBV6-1	TRBJ2-6	17	few	TGTGCCAGCAGTGCAAGGGGGCTGTTAGGTGGGGCCAACGTCCTGACTTTC	CASSARGLLGGANVLTF
TRBD1	TRBV5-1	TRBJ2-3	18	-	TGCGCCAGCGGCCCCGCGGGACAGGGGGCGATGGGCACAGATACGCAGTATTTT	CASGPAGQGAMGTDTQYF
-	TRBV28	TRBJ1-1	12	few	TGTGCCAGCAGTTGGGGGGCCACTGAAGCTTTCTTT	CASSWGATEAFF
-	TRBV7-6	TRBJ2-1	12	-	TGTGCCAGCAGCCTCGTCGGCAATGAGCAGTTCTTC	CASSLVGNEQFF
-	TRBV7-7	TRBJ2-1	15	once	TGTGCTAGCAGCTTAGCGATGACGGCCTACAATGAGCAGTTCTTC	CASSLAMTAYNEQFF
-	TRBV5-1	TRBJ1-3	16	many	TGCGCCAGCAGCGGCCCTAGGAACGCCTCTGGAAACACCATATATTTT	CASSGPRNASGNTIYF
-	TRBV7-9	TRBJ1-1	14	few	TGTGCCAGCAGCTTAGAAGGACGGTTGACTGAAGCTTTCTTT	CASSLEGRLTEAFF
-	TRBV18	TRBJ2-3	17	few	TGTGCCAGCTCACCACGGGGCTTTTCCCTGGGCACAGATACGCAGTATTTT	CASSPRGFSLGTDTQYF
-	TRBV27	TRBJ1-6	14	-	TGTGCCAGCAAGTCGAGCTCCTATAATTCACCCCTCCACTTT	CASKSSSYNSPLHF
TRBD1	TRBV7-2	TRBJ1-2	13	-	TGTGCCAGCAGCTCTGACAGGGGCTATGGCTACACCTTC	CASSSDRGYGYTF
-	TRBV29-1	TRBJ1-1	10	few	TGCAGCGTGCACATCACTGAAGCTTTCTTT	CSVHITEAFF
TRBD1	TRBV18	TRBJ1-4	14	few	TGTGCCAGCTCACCACAGAGGGGGCATGAAAAACTGTTTTTT	CASSPQRGHEKLFF
-	TRBV7-9	TRBJ2-7	14	-	TGTGCCAGCAGCCGGTCGGGCTCCTCCTACGAGCAGTACTTC	CASSRSGSSYEQYF
-	TRBV29-1	TRBJ1-2	12	few	TGCAGCGTTGAAGGGGGGGTCTATGGCTACACCTTC	CSVEGGVYGYTF
-	TRBV7-9	TRBJ1-6	13	few	TGTGCCAGCAGCCCACCGGTTAATTCACCCCTCCACTTT	CASSPPVNSPLHF
TRBD2	TRBV7-8	TRBJ2-1	15	many	TGTGCCAGCAGCTACCCCACGGCGGGAGGGTATGAGCAGTTCTTC	CASSYPTAGGYEQFF
TRBD1	TRBV12-3/TRBV12-4	TRBJ2-5	15	-	TGTGCCAGCAGTGCAGGGACAGCGTACCAAGAGACCCAGTACTTC	CASSAGTAYQETQYF
-	TRBV11-1	TRBJ2-5	14	many	TGTGCCAGCAGCTTAGACACGTACCAAGAGACCCAGTACTTC	CASSLDTYQETQYF
TRBD1	TRBV6-5	TRBJ1-2	13	-	TGTGCCAGCAGCGGACAGGCGAGATATGGCTACACCTTC	CASSGQARYGYTF
-	TRBV7-6	TRBJ1-4	13	many	TGTGCCAGCAGCTTAGAGGCTAATGAAAAACTGTTTTTT	CASSLEANEKLFF
TRBD1	TRBV18	TRBJ1-6	15	few	TGTGCCAGCTCACCAGGGACAGGGGTTAATTCACCCCTCCACTTT	CASSPGTGVNSPLHF
TRBD2	TRBV7-6	TRBJ2-1	18	-	TGTGCCAGCAGCAAAGAGGCTCTAGCGGGAGTAGCGGGTAATGAGCAGTTCTTC	CASSKEALAGVAGNEQFF
-	TRBV19	TRBJ2-2	16	many	TGTGCCAGTAGTATTCTTCTGGGGTCGAACACCGGGGAGCTGTTTTTT	CASSILLGSNTGELFF
TRBD2	TRBV6-2/TRBV6-3	TRBJ2-3	17	many	TGTGCCAGCAGTTACCAGACTAGCGGGGGGGCCGGAGATACGCAGTATTTT	CASSYQTSGGAGDTQYF
TRBD1	TRBV4-1	TRBJ2-1	15	few	TGCGCCAGCAGCCAAGCCGGGACAGGGCAAAATGAGCAGTTCTTC	CASSQAGTGQNEQFF
TRBD1	TRBV5-1	TRBJ2-7	14	-	TGCGCCAGCAGCTTGTGGACAGGGTCCTACGAGCAGTACTTC	CASSLWTGSYEQYF
TRBD2	TRBV5-6	TRBJ2-1	15	-	TGTGCCAGCAGCTTTGGGCTAGCGGGGAACAATGAGCAGTTCTTC	CASSFGLAGNNEQFF
-	TRBV29-1	TRBJ2-2	12	-	TGCAGCGTCCAGACAGACACCGGGGAGCTGTTTTTT	CSVQTDTGELFF
-	TRBV10-2	TRBJ2-7	13	many	TGCGCCAGCAGTGGACTAGGCGCCTACGAGCAGTACTTC	CASSGLGAYEQYF
TRBD2	TRBV7-9	TRBJ2-3	16	many	TGTGCCAGCAGCTTAAGAGCGGGGGAGCGCACAGATACGCAGTATTTT	CASSLRAGERTDTQYF
TRBD2	TRBV4-2	TRBJ2-3	19	few	TGTGCCAGCAGCCCTCGCGGGACTAGCGGGGGTCGAACACCAGATACGCAGTATTTT	CASSPRGTSGGRTPDTQYF
-	TRBV20-1	TRBJ2-7	12	-	TGCAGTGCTAGAGTGGCCTCCTACGAGCAGTACTTC	CSARVASYEQYF
TRBD2	TRBV20-1	TRBJ2-3	16	many	TGCAGTGCTACTCCGACTAGCGGGAGGAAGTCAGATACGCAGTATTTT	CSATPTSGRKSDTQYF
TRBD2	TRBV5-4	TRBJ2-1	15	few	TGTGCCAGCATAAAACCGGGACTAACCTACAATGAGCAGTTCTTC	CASIKPGLTYNEQFF